Below, 17 T cell receptor beta chains from the same sample are listed, as sequenced in a study of shared clonotypes between healthy human individuals. The table came from immunoSEQ multiplex PCR; TCRdb's copy has only in-frame clones and leaves some out. The repertoire includes about 1.5 million clones, more than 95% of them detected once, and 1.2% sits in the top ten. The sequenced sample was naive CD4+ T cells sorted from blood. Regarding subset: CD45RA+ positively selected. Every receptor here comes from a man aged 25 to 40 in good health.

The chain combines TRBV29-1 with TRBJ1-4; D gene uncertain. The V gene lost 6 bases and the J gene lost 0 bases, with 11 bases spanning the gap. The CDR3 loop spans 14 amino acids. The germline CDR1 and CDR2 sequences are SQVTM and ANQGSEA. For the CDR3, the DNA is TGCAGCGTGATCGCGACGGCAACTAATGAAAAACTGTTTTTT. Residues: CSVIATATNEKLFF.

The chain couples TRBV6-6 to TRBJ2-1; a weak D match, TRBD1 (5 bases). With 9 bases removed from V and 12 bases from J, the gap between germline ends came to 18 bases. CDR1 is MNHNY and CDR2 is SVGAGI in the germline V gene (reference sequence). This CDR3 contains 12 residues. Here the CDR3 reads CASKRGSALQFF. The CDR3 DNA sequence: TGTGCCAGTAAAAGGGGTTCGGCCTTGCAGTTCTTC.

DNA of the CDR3: TGTGCCAGTAGTATCCCGGGGATCCAGAACACTGAAGCTTTCTTT. It codes for CASSIPGIQNTEAFF. This chain connects TRBV19 to TRBJ1-1; no clear D. This CDR3 contains 15 residues. Germline V gene lookup returns CDR1 LNHDA and CDR2 SQIVND (reference sequence). V was trimmed by 3 bases and J by 1 base, leaving 12 bases between them.

The CDR3 reads CASSPGTEGGYTF. The CDR3 DNA sequence: TGTGCCAGCTCGCCCGGGACAGAAGGCGGCTACACCTTC. The chain has TRBV18 and TRBJ1-2; 7 bases fit TRBD1. V was pared by 6 bases and J by 8 bases, with 9 bases of the junction left unmatched. The germline CDR1 and CDR2 sequences are KGHSH and LQKENI. The CDR3 contains 13 residues.

The chain uses TRBV7-9 and TRBJ1-5; D possibly corresponds to TRBD1 (6 bases). This CDR3 is 19 amino acids long. The germline gives CDR1 SEHNR, CDR2 FQNEAQ (reference sequence). V was clipped by 3 bases and J by 4 bases, with 25 bases between them. CDR3 loop: CASSLGAGQTPLKNQPQHF. DNA for the CDR3: TGTGCCAGCAGCTTGGGGGCTGGGCAAACGCCTCTAAAAAATCAGCCCCAGCATTTT.

As regards this clone: Other DNA sequences of this sample code for an identical CDR3. The V call is TRBV18, the J call TRBJ1-2; no clear D. The CDR3 contains 11 residues. The V gene's germline CDR1 is KGHSH and CDR2 LQKENI. The ends were cut back, 3 bases at V and 8 bases at J, with 7 bases in the middle. CDR3 sequence reads: CASSPGGGYTF. CDR3 sequence (DNA): TGTGCCAGCTCACCGGGAGGAGGCTACACCTTC.

The chain links TRBV6-1 to TRBJ1-2, with 10 bases lining up with TRBD1. Germline V gene lookup returns CDR1 MNHNS and CDR2 SASEGT. V was clipped by 6 bases and J by 6 bases; unmatched bases: 4. This CDR3 contains 13 residues. This CDR3 reads CASRGQGSHGYTF. CDR3 sequence (DNA): TGTGCCAGCAGGGGACAGGGGTCTCATGGCTACACCTTC.

This clone was found once. The chain combines TRBV6-4 with TRBJ2-1; the D is unclear. Germline lookup yields CDR1 MRHNA and CDR2 SNTAGT. The V and J ends lost 7 bases and 10 bases respectively, with 17 bases between them. The CDR3 runs 13 residues. This chain's CDR3 is CASKIDPYGEQFF. The CDR3 DNA reads TGTGCCAGCAAGATCGACCCCTACGGGGAGCAGTTCTTC.

CDR3 nucleotides: TGTGCCAGCAGTTTGTGGGAGAGGGGCGCCGGGGAGCTGTTTTTT. Translating gives CASSLWERGAGELFF. The chain carries TRBV28 and TRBJ2-2; D possibly uses TRBD1 or TRBD2 (5 bases each). Trimming removed 3 bases at V and 6 bases at J, with 14 bases between. Germline CDR1 MDHEN, CDR2 SYDVKM. The CDR3 sequence is 15 residues long.

The chain combines TRBV10-3 with TRBJ2-2, with 7 bases identical to TRBD1. V dropped 0 bases and J dropped 3; count of bases not matched to a gene: 1. CDR3 size: 15 residues. Per germline, CDR1 ENHRY and CDR2 SYGVKD. The DNA for the CDR3 is TGTGCCATCAGTGAGTCTGGGACAGACACCGGGGAGCTGTTTTTT. This translates into CAISESGTDTGELFF.

This chain links TRBV5-1 with TRBJ2-5; TRBD1 aligns across 9 bases. The length of the CDR3 is 14 residues. The trim removed 5 bases at V and 5 bases at J, leaving 7 bases unmatched. The germline V gene has CDR1 SGHRS and CDR2 YFSETQ. The CDR3 is CASRMSTGGETQYF. CDR3 in DNA: TGCGCCAGCAGGATGTCGACAGGGGGTGAGACCCAGTACTTC.

The V call is TRBV9, the J call TRBJ2-2; tentative D call: TRBD2 (6 bases). V shed 0 bases and J shed 7 bases, with 19 bases lying between them. The CDR3 is 17 residues long. Germline V lookup: CDR1 SGDLS, CDR2 YYNGEE. The CDR3 reads CASSVALGLPDGGELFF. Here the CDR3 DNA reads TGTGCCAGCAGCGTAGCCCTGGGACTCCCGGATGGCGGGGAGCTGTTTTTT. The complete variable domain, with remaining parts taken from reference TRBV9 and TRBJ2-2, reads DSGVTQTPKHLITATGQRVTLRCSPRSGDLSVYWYQQSLDQGLQFLIQYYNGEERAKGNILERFSAQQFPDLHSELNLSSLELGDSALYFCASSVALGLPDGGELFFGEGSRLTVL.

This sequence joins TRBV5-4 and TRBJ2-1; D gene uncertain. V lost 4 bases and J lost 3, with 8 bases in between. CDR3 length: 13 amino acids. Looked up from germline, CDR1 is SGHNT and CDR2 is YYREEE (reference sequence). DNA for the CDR3: TGTGCCAGCAGCGCCGGTGGCTACAATGAGCAGTTCTTC. It is translated as CASSAGGYNEQFF.

The chain links TRBV18 to TRBJ1-4; 8 positions agree with TRBD1. V shed 2 bases and J 10 bases; nucleotides not matched to a gene: 3. The CDR3 totals 13 residues. Germline assignment: CDR1 KGHSH and CDR2 LQKENI. This CDR3 reads CASSPLQGGKLFF. In DNA form, the CDR3 reads TGTGCCAGCTCACCATTACAGGGGGGAAAACTGTTTTTT.

The chain carries TRBV5-1 and TRBJ1-1; no firm D call. The CDR3 length is 14 residues. The germline V gene has CDR1 SGHRS and CDR2 YFSETQ. V lost 0 bases and J lost 1, with 7 bases in between. CDR3 sequence reads: CASSLGGWNTEAFF. The CDR3 DNA sequence: TGCGCCAGCAGCTTGGGAGGGTGGAACACTGAAGCTTTCTTT. The whole variable domain, filled in from reference TRBV5-1 and TRBJ1-1, reads KAGVTQTPRYLIKTRGQQVTLSCSPISGHRSVSWYQQTPGQGLQFLFEYFSETQRNKGNFPGRFSGRQFSNSRSEMNVSTLELGDSALYLCASSLGGWNTEAFFGQGTRLTVV.

The rearrangement links TRBV7-2 to TRBJ2-1; no definite D call. Germline V gene data show CDR1 as SGHTA and CDR2 as FQGNSA. V dropped 2 bases and J dropped 7 bases, with 9 bases sitting between them. There are 13 residues in the CDR3. In nucleotides, the CDR3 is TGTGCCAGCAGCTTATCACGTTTTAATGAGCAGTTCTTC. Translating it yields CASSLSRFNEQFF.

The V call is TRBV28, the J call TRBJ2-1; D may be TRBD2 (6 bases). Looked up from germline, CDR1 is MDHEN and CDR2 is SYDVKM. This CDR3 contains 14 residues. V was clipped by 6 bases and J by 3 bases, with 12 bases between them. The chain's CDR3 is CASSPLGSYNEQFF. The CDR3 DNA sequence: TGTGCCAGCAGCCCCCTCGGGAGCTACAATGAGCAGTTCTTC.